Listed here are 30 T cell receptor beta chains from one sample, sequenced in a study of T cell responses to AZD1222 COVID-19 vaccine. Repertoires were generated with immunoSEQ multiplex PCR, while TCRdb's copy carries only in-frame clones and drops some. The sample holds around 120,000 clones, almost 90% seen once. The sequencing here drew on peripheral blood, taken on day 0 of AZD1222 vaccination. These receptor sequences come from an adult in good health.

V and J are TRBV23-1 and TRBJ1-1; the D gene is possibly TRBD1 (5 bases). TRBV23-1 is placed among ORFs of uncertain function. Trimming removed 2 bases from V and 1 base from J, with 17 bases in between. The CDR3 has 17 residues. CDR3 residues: CASSQTILGGRNTEAFF. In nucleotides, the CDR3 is TGCGCCAGCAGTCAAACAATTTTGGGGGGGAGGAACACTGAAGCTTTCTTT.

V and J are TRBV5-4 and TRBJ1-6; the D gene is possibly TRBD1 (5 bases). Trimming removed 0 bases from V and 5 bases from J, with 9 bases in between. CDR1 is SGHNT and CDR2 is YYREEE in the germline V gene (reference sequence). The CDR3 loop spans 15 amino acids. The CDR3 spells CASSLGQNHNSPLHF. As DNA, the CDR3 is TGTGCCAGCAGCTTGGGACAGAACCATAATTCACCCCTCCACTTT.

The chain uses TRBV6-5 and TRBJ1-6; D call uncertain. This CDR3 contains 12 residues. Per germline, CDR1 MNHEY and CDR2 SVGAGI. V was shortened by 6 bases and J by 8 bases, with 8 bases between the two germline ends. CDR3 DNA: TGTGCCAGCAGCCGATCTTATTCACCCCTCCACTTT. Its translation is CASSRSYSPLHF.

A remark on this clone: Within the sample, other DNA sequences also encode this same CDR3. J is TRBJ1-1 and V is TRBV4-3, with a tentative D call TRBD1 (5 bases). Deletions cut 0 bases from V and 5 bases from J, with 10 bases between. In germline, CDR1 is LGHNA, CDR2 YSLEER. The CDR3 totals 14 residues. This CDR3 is CASSQDRVRTEAFF. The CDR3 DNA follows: TGCGCCAGCAGCCAAGACAGGGTAAGGACTGAAGCTTTCTTT.

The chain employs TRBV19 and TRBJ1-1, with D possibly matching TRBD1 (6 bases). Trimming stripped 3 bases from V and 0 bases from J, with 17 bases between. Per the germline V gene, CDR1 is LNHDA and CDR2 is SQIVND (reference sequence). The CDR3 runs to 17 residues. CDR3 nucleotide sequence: TGTGCCAGTAGTATCTTCCGGGGGCGACGGATGAACACTGAAGCTTTCTTT. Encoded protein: CASSIFRGRRMNTEAFF.

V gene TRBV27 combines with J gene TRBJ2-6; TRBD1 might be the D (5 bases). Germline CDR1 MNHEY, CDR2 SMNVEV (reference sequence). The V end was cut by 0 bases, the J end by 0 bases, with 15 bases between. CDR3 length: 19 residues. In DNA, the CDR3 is TGTGCCAGCAGTTTATCGGGCCTTCTAAGGGGCTCTGGGGCCAACGTCCTGACTTTC. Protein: CASSLSGLLRGSGANVLTF.

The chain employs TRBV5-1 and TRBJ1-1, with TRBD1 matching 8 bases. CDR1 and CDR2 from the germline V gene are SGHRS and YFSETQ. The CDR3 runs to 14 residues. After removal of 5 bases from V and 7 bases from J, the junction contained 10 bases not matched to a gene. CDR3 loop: CASRRTGRISEAFF. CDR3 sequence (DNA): TGCGCCAGCAGGAGGACAGGGAGGATCAGTGAAGCTTTCTTT.

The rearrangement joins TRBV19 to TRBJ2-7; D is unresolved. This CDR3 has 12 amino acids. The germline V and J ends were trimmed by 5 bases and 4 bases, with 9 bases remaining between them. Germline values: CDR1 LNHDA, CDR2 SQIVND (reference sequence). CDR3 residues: CASSGGSYEQYF. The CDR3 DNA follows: TGTGCCAGTAGTGGTGGGTCGTACGAGCAGTACTTC.

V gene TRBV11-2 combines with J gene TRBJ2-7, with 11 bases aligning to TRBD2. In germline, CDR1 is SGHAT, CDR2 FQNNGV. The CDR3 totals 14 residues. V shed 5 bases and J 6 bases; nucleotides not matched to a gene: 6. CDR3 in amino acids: CASSISGRASEQYF. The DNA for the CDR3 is TGTGCCAGCAGCATTAGCGGGAGGGCCAGCGAGCAGTACTTC. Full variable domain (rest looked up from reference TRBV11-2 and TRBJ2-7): EAGVAQSPRYKIIEKRQSVAFWCNPISGHATLYWYQQILGQGPKLLIQFQNNGVVDDSQLPKDRFSAERLKGVDSTLKIQPAKLEDSAVYLCASSISGRASEQYFGPGTRLTVT.

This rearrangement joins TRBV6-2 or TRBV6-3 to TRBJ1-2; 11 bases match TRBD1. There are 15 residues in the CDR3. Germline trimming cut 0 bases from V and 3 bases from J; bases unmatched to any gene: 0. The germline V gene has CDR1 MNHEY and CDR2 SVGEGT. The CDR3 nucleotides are TGTGCCAGCAGTTACTCGGGACAGGGGGACTATGGCTACACCTTC. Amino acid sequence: CASSYSGQGDYGYTF.

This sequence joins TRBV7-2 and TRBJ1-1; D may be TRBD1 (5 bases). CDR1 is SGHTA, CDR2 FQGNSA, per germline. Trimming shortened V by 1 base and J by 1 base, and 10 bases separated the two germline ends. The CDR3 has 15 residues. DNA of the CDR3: TGTGCCAGCAGCTTAGTTCAGGGAAAGAACACTGAAGCTTTCTTT. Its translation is CASSLVQGKNTEAFF.

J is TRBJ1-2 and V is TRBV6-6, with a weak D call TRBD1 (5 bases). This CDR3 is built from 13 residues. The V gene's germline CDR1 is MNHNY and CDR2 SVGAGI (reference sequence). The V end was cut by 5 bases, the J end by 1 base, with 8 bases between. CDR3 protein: CASSTGSNYGYTF. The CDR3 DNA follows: TGTGCCAGCAGTACAGGAAGTAACTATGGCTACACCTTC.

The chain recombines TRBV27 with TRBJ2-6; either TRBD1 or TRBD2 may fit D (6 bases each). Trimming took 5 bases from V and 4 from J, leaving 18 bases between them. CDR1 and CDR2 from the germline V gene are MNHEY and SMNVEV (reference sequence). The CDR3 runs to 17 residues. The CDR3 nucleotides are TGTGCCAGCAGTGCATTCCGGGGGCTCGAAGGGGCCAACGTCCTGACTTTC. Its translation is CASSAFRGLEGANVLTF.

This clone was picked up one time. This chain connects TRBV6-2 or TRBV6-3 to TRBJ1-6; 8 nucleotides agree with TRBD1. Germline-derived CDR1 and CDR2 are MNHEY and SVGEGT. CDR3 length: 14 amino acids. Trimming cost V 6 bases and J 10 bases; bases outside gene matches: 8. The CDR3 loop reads CASSQGQGGSPLHF. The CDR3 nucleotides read TGTGCCAGCAGCCAAGGACAGGGTGGATCACCCCTCCACTTT.

The DNA of the CDR3 is TGTGCCAGCAGTTCAGGGCAGGCAACTGAAGCTTTCTTT. This sequence encodes CASSSGQATEAFF. The gene calls are TRBV27 and TRBJ1-1, with D perhaps TRBD1 (5 bases). This CDR3 is 13 amino acids long. In germline, CDR1 is MNHEY, CDR2 SMNVEV (reference sequence). V was pared by 4 bases and J by 5 bases, with 11 bases between.

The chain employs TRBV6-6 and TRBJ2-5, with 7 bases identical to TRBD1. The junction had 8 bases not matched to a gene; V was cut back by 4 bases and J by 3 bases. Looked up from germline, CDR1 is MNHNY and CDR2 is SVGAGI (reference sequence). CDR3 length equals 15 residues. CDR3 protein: CASSSRSGQKETQYF. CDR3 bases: TGTGCCAGCAGTTCCCGTTCGGGACAGAAAGAGACCCAGTACTTC.

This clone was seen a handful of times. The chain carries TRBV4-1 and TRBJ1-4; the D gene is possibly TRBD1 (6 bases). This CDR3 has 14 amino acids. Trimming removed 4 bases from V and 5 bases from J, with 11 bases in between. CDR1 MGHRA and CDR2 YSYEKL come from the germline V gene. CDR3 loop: CASSLPGENEKLFF. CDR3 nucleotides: TGCGCCAGCAGCCTCCCAGGGGAGAATGAAAAACTGTTTTTT.

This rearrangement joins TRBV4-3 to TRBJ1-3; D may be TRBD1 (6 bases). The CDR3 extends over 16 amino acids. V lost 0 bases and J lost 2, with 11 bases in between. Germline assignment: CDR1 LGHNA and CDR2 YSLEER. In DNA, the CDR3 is TGCGCCAGCAGCCAAGATAGGCAGGGGCCTGGAAACACCATATATTTT. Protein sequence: CASSQDRQGPGNTIYF.

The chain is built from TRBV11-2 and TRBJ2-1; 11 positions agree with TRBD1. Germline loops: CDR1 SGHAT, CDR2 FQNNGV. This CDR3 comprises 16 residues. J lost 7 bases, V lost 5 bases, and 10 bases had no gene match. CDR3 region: CASSSRTGGASNEQFF. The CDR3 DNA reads TGTGCCAGCAGCAGTCGGACAGGGGGCGCATCGAATGAGCAGTTCTTC.

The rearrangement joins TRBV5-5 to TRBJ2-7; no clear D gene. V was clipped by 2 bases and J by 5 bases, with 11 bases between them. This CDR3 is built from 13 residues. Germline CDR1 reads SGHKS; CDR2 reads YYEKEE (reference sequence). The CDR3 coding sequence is TGTGCCAGCAGCTTAGGTCATAGTGACGAGCAGTACTTC. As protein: CASSLGHSDEQYF. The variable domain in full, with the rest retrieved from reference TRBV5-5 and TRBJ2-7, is DAGVTQSPTHLIKTRGQQVTLRCSPISGHKSVSWYQQVLGQGPQFIFQYYEKEERGRGNFPDRFSARQFPNYSSELNVNALLLGDSALYLCASSLGHSDEQYFGPGTRLTVT.

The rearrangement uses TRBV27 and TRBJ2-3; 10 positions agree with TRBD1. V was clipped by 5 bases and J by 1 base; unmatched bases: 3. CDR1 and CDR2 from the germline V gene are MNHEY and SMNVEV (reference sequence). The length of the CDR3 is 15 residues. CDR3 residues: CASSPGTGGTDTQYF. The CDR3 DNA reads TGTGCCAGCAGTCCCGGGACAGGGGGCACAGATACGCAGTATTTT.

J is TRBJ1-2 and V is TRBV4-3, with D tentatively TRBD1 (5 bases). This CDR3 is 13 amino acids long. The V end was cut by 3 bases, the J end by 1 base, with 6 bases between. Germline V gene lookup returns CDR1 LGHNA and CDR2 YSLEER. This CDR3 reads CASSQTDNYGYTF. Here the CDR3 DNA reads TGCGCCAGCAGCCAGACAGATAACTATGGCTACACCTTC.

The CDR3 region is CASSHGIKVFHDTQYF. DNA for the CDR3: TGTGCCAGCAGCCACGGAATAAAGGTTTTCCACGATACGCAGTATTTT. The V gene is TRBV14, the J gene TRBJ2-3; D is unclear. Germline V lookup: CDR1 SGHDN, CDR2 FVKESK. This CDR3 contains 16 residues. Trimming took off 3 bases at V and 6 bases at J, with 19 bases between the two ends.

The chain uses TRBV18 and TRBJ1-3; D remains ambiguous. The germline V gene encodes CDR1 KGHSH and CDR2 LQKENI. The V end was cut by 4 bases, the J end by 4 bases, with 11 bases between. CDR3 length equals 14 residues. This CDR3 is CASSLSGFGNTIYF. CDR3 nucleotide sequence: TGTGCCAGCTCACTTTCGGGCTTCGGAAACACCATATATTTT. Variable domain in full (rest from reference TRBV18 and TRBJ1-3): NAGVMQNPRHLVRRRGQEARLRCSPMKGHSHVYWYRQLPEEGLKFMVYLQKENIIDESGMPKERFSAEFPKEGPSILRIQQVVRGDSAAYFCASSLSGFGNTIYFGEGSWLTVV.

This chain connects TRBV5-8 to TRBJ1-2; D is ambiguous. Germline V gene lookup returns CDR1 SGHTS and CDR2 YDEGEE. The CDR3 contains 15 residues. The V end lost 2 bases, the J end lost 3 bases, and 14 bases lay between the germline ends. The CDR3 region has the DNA TGTGCCAGCAGCTTTCAGACAAGGATAGACTATGGCTACACCTTC. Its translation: CASSFQTRIDYGYTF.

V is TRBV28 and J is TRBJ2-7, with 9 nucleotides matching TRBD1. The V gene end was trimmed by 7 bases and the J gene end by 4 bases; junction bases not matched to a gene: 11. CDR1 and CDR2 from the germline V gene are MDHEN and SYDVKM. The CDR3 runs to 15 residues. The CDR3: CASKTPGTGKYEQYF. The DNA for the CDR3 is TGTGCCAGCAAAACTCCCGGGACAGGGAAATACGAGCAGTACTTC.

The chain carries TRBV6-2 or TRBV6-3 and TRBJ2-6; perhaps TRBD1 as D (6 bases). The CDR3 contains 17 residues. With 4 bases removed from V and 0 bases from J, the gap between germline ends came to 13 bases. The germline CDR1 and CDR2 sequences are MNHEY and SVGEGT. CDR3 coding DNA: TGTGCCAGCAGTTCCCGGACAGTGTACTCTGGGGCCAACGTCCTGACTTTC. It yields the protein CASSSRTVYSGANVLTF.

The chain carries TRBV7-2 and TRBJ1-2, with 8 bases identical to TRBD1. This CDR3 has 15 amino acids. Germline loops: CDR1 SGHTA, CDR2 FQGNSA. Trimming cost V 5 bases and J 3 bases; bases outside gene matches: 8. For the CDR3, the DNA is TGTGCCAGCAGCCCGGAGCAGGGGGCGGACTATGGCTACACCTTC. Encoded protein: CASSPEQGADYGYTF.

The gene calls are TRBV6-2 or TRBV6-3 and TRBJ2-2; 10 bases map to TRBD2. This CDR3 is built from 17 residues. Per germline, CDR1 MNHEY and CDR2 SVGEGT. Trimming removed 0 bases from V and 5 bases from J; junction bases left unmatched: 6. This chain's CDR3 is CASSYSASGRGTGELFF. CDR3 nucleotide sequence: TGTGCCAGCAGTTACTCGGCTAGCGGGAGAGGGACCGGGGAGCTGTTTTTT.

CDR3 sequence (DNA): TGTGCCAGCAGCCGGGCTAACTATGGCTACACCTTC. Its translation is CASSRANYGYTF. This chain links TRBV7-9 with TRBJ1-2; D ambiguous. The germline CDR1 and CDR2 sequences are SEHNR and FQNEAQ (reference sequence). V was clipped by 5 bases and J by 0 bases, with 4 bases between them. The CDR3 is 12 residues long.